The sequence of this T cell receptor beta chain was determined in a study of T cells after yellow fever vaccination (dated by TCRdb to the late 2010s). General notes on the study: The SMART-Seq v4 Ultra Low Input RNA kit was used to prepare libraries from fractions with low cell numbers. To follow T-cell clones before and after both primary and booster YFV17D yellow fever vaccination, bulk TCR alpha and beta repertoires underwent longitudinal sequencing. The cohort comprised two healthy male donors, one aged 18 to 30 and one aged 30 to 40 years. Blood was collected at multiple timepoints before and after primary and secondary immunization, and bulk PBMC replicates and cell subsets were isolated. The paper as a whole reports these results and caveats: The study included only a couple of donors, which limits how far the findings can be generalized. Compared with the primary T-cell response, the secondary T-cell response was weaker but faster, peaking on day 5 rather than day 15. After the booster, most clones that had expanded after primary vaccination were detected again (around 97% of CD4 and around 88% of CD8), suggesting broad maintenance of memory. Computational filtering was needed because FACS-sorted repertoires could contain abundant contaminating clonotypes from the bulk population. A small share of clonotypes was detected in both CD4 and CD8 compartments, with the overlap likely arising from convergent recombination.

The CDR3 starts with the cysteine, ends with the phenylalanine, and has 15 residues. Only the CDR3 DNA stays, 45 bases, in frame from base 1. The junction carries 13 bases between V and J, which are trimmed by 3 bases and 2 bases respectively. CDR1 and CDR2 (LGHDT, YNNKEL) derive from the germline V gene (reference sequence). TCR cDNA was made using 5'RACE template switching, a step that added a universal primer site and unique molecular identifiers. Priming for cDNA synthesis came from both the TCR alpha and TCR beta constant segments. Library amplification used two PCR steps, and the second PCR step added sample barcodes and sequencing adapters. Libraries were sequenced on Illumina HiSeq 2500 (2x100 bp) or NovaSeq (2x150 bp). Regarding the original processing steps: Reads were demultiplexed and collapsed into UMI consensus sequences with MIGEC, and V(D)J alignment was performed with MiXCR. Vaccine-responding clonotypes were identified with edgeR using replicate PBMC samples, with FDR below 0.01 and a log2 fold change above 5 up to day 15 being required. Bulk clonotypes were assigned CD4 or CD8 identity according to which sequenced CD4 or CD8 repertoire held them at higher abundance. TCRdb reanalyzed the raw reads on its own, using fastp at Q25 for trimming and MiXCR for clone calling, and kept in-frame beta chains. Under each unique CDR3 protein, matching rows form one entry showing the most common genes and DNA. The V and J calls come from TCRdb's annotation, not from the publication. This sample is represented by around 530,000 distinct CDR3 sequences; about a sixth of them were singletons. The top ten hold 17% of the sample.

Interpreted using the paper, the treatment or condition label stands for: live attenuated yellow fever vaccine strain. Two biological replicates of bulk PBMCs were collected at each blood-draw timepoint. PBMCs were isolated from peripheral blood using a standard Ficoll-Paque protocol. TriZol was used to extract RNA from bulk PBMCs, CD4 and CD8 fractions, and dextramer-positive and dextramer-negative fractions. This clonotype was seen a handful of times. Its target antigen remains unknown. Base qualities are missing; no much larger clone stands one base away. The chain is made from TRBV3-1 and TRBJ2-5, with no confident D gene call. The TCR comes from a man between 18 and 35 years old who received the YFV17D yellow fever vaccine. This material consisted of PBMCs, taken about 5 days after the first yellow fever vaccination. The CDR3 corresponds to CASSHPVDPQETQYF. The sequence in DNA is TGTGCCAGCAGCCACCCTGTGGACCCACAAGAGACCCAGTACTTC.